This T cell receptor (beta chain) was profiled in a study of blood T cell repertoires in COVID-19. Profiled with immunoSEQ multiplex PCR; TCRdb holds only in-frame clones, not every one. The sample includes roughly 230,000 clones, approximately 85% of them seen just once. Germline V lookup: CDR1 LNHNV, CDR2 YYDKDF (reference sequence). This CDR3 has 18 residues. Trimming took off 1 base at V and 0 bases at J, with 17 bases between the two ends. Sequencing was performed on PBMCs or T cells enriched from blood (not recorded which). The chain links TRBV15 to TRBJ2-3, with a possible D match to TRBD2 (7 bases). The TCR originated in a woman in her fifties or sixties who had been exposed to COVID-19. CDR3 residues: CATSRAPRGRPSTDTQYF. Here the CDR3 DNA reads TGTGCCACCAGCAGAGCACCGCGGGGGCGACCTAGCACAGATACGCAGTATTTT.